The 12 T cell receptor beta chains reported below all come from one sample, sequenced in a study of T-cell reconstitution after alpha-beta-depleted transplantation in children. Unique molecular identifiers tagged the TCRbeta library. In TCRdb, the PCR reads were re-called with MiXCR into one record per CDR3 protein. The sample has over 85,000 distinct CDR3 sequences; approximately 6% are singletons. The sequencing used PBMCs, mostly from graft donor cells, collected 60 days after TCRalphabeta/CD19-depleted stem cell transplant. Receptor source: a female patient between 2 and 15 years old who had a stem cell transplant for Fanconi anemia, so the T cells may come from the graft donor.

This clonotype was observed many times. The chain has TRBV11-3 and TRBJ2-1; 9 bases agree with TRBD2. The germline gives CDR1 SGHNT, CDR2 YENEEA. The V and J ends lost 5 bases and 4 bases, in that order; junction bases with no gene match: 9. The CDR3 length is 16 residues. In DNA form, the CDR3 reads TGTGCCAGCAGCCCACACTCTAGCGGGGATTACAATGAGCAGTTCTTC. It is translated as CASSPHSSGDYNEQFF.

This clonotype appeared many times. The gene calls are TRBV28 and TRBJ2-3; TRBD1 or TRBD2 may be the D gene (5 bases each). CDR1 and CDR2 (germline): MDHEN, SYDVKM. Trimming removed 7 bases at V and 0 bases at J, with 11 bases between. CDR3 length: 14 amino acids. The CDR3 DNA is TGTGCCAGCACCCGCGAGGGGAGCACAGATACGCAGTATTTT. Its translation: CASTREGSTDTQYF.

In regard to this clonotype: A single base separates this from a much larger clone, so it may be a read error. The J gene is TRBJ2-2, the V gene TRBV3-1; 11 bases align to TRBD2. The germline V gene has CDR1 LGHDT and CDR2 YNNKEL (reference sequence). The length of the CDR3 is 18 residues. V lost 6 bases to trimming and J lost 0 bases; unmatched junction nucleotides: 9. CDR3 loop: CASSLYATSGANTGELFF. The CDR3 bases are TGTGCCAGCAGTCTATACGCGACTAGCGGGGCGAACACCGGGGAGCTGTTTTTT.

This rearrangement joins TRBV18 to TRBJ2-5, with TRBD2 as a possible D gene (8 bases). With 4 bases removed from V and 4 bases from J, the gap between germline ends came to 22 bases. CDR3 length: 17 residues. Germline values: CDR1 KGHSH, CDR2 LQKENI. Written as DNA, the CDR3 is TGTGCCAGCTCACTGATGGTAGCGGGACAGTCACCAGAGACCCAGTACTTC. It codes for CASSLMVAGQSPETQYF.

This clonotype appeared a few times. For the CDR3, the DNA is TGTGCCAGCAGCTTAGAGGGGGGCACCTACGAGCAGTACTTC. Its translation: CASSLEGGTYEQYF. The J gene is TRBJ2-7, the V gene TRBV7-9; tentatively, D is TRBD1 or TRBD2 (6 bases each). Germline CDR1 is SEHNR and CDR2 is FQNEAQ (reference sequence). The V gene lost 1 base and the J gene lost 2 bases, with 9 bases spanning the gap. The CDR3 has 14 residues.

This clonotype was observed at least ten times. The genes are TRBV20-1 and TRBJ2-1; 8 positions agree with TRBD2. Germline CDR1 reads DFQATT; CDR2 reads SNEGSKA (reference sequence). The CDR3 is 16 amino acids. V was pared by 4 bases and J by 6 bases, with 14 bases of the junction left unmatched. The CDR3 sequence: CSATQGGTRASNEQFF. For the CDR3, the DNA is TGCAGTGCTACCCAAGGGGGGACTAGAGCCTCCAATGAGCAGTTCTTC.

The sample holds a few counts of this clonotype. J is TRBJ2-1 and V is TRBV20-1; 14 bases match TRBD2. The CDR3 runs to 17 residues. Trimming removed 6 bases from V and 0 bases from J; junction bases left unmatched: 7. CDR1 DFQATT and CDR2 SNEGSKA come from the germline V gene (reference sequence). For the CDR3, the DNA is TGCAGTGCCAGGACTAGCGGGGGGCCCTCCTCCTACAATGAGCAGTTCTTC. Translating it yields CSARTSGGPSSYNEQFF.

This clonotype was seen a handful of times. The V and J genes are TRBV7-9 and TRBJ2-1, with 11 nucleotides matching TRBD2. Germline V lookup: CDR1 SEHNR, CDR2 FQNEAQ (reference sequence). This CDR3 region has 16 residues. Trimming at V came to 2 bases and at J to 3 bases, leaving 3 bases not matched to a gene. CDR3 in DNA: TGTGCCAGCAGCTTACTAGCGGGGGGCTTCTACAATGAGCAGTTCTTC. Amino acids: CASSLLAGGFYNEQFF.

This clonotype was detected a few times. The chain has TRBV6-2 or TRBV6-3 and TRBJ2-5; TRBD1 matches at 9 bases. The germline V gene has CDR1 MNHEY and CDR2 SVGEGT. This CDR3 has 15 amino acids. Germline trimming cut 4 bases from V and 5 bases from J; bases unmatched to any gene: 8. This chain's CDR3 is CASSSRTGERETQYF. The CDR3 coding sequence is TGTGCCAGCAGTTCAAGGACAGGGGAAAGGGAGACCCAGTACTTC.

In its sample, this clonotype was seen a few times. In DNA, the CDR3 is TGCGCCAGCAGTCAACGTCCCAAAATTTACGAGCAGTACTTC. Translating gives CASSQRPKIYEQYF. The V call is TRBV23-1, the J call TRBJ2-7, with D hard to call. TRBV23-1 is identified as an open reading frame with a role that is uncertain. The V gene lost 2 bases and the J gene lost 4 bases, with 12 bases spanning the gap. CDR3 length: 14 amino acids.

This clonotype showed up just a few times. This chain's CDR3 is CSARGTFDRGRGYTF. CDR3 sequence (DNA): TGCAGTGCTAGAGGAACTTTCGACAGGGGAAGAGGCTACACCTTC. The chain joins TRBV20-1 to TRBJ1-2, with TRBD1 matching over 8 bases. The J segment lost 8 bases and the V segment lost 1 base, leaving 12 bases of the junction unmatched. Looked up from germline, CDR1 is DFQATT and CDR2 is SNEGSKA (reference sequence). This CDR3 contains 15 residues.

This clonotype has ten or more counts. The CDR3 is CASGHTDTQYF. CDR3 in DNA: TGCGCCAGCGGCCACACAGATACGCAGTATTTT. The rearrangement uses TRBV5-1 and TRBJ2-3; D uncertain. Trimming shortened V by 7 bases and J by 2 bases, and 5 bases separated the two germline ends. The CDR3 has 11 residues. Germline V gene data show CDR1 as SGHRS and CDR2 as YFSETQ.